These 27 T cell receptor beta chains were all obtained from the same sample, sequenced in a study of CD8+CD57+ T cells in acquired aplastic anemia. Genomic DNA served as template for TCR beta VDJ and CDR3 profiling. Via MiXCR, TCRdb re-called the reads, giving one row per CDR3 protein. The sample yields 200,000 to 250,000 distinct CDR3 sequences, about 44% seen once. In patients chosen for sequencing, flow cytometry had shown CD8+CD57+ cell expansion. Material for sequencing was sorted CD4+, CD8+, or CD8+CD57+ T cells (not recorded which) from PBMCs. The receptor set was obtained from a human donor with aplastic anemia.

The rearrangement joins TRBV12-3 or TRBV12-4 to TRBJ1-2; 8 nucleotides align to TRBD1. V trimming: 1 base; J trimming: 8 bases; junction bases outside the gene matches: 9. This CDR3 spans 15 amino acids. In DNA, the CDR3 is TGTGCCAGCAGTTTAGACCGGCAGGGGGCGGGGGGCTACACCTTC. As protein: CASSLDRQGAGGYTF.

A word on this clonotype: A much more abundant neighbour one base away suggests this may be a read error. The V gene is TRBV7-3, the J gene TRBJ1-1; D may be TRBD1 (5 bases). CDR1 is SGHTA, CDR2 FQGTGA, per germline. The CDR3 is 14 residues long. The CDR3 DNA follows: TGCGCCAGCAGCTCGCCGGCAGGGATCACTGAAGTTTTCTTT. Translated, it gives CASSSPAGITEVFF.

This clonotype has ten or more counts. The chain combines TRBV9 with TRBJ1-2; 9 positions agree with TRBD1. Losses at the gene ends were 3 bases for V and 3 bases for J; bases not matched to a gene: 6. This CDR3 comprises 15 residues. Germline CDR1 is SGDLS and CDR2 is YYNGEE. This CDR3 is CASSARDRDDYGYTF. CDR3 nucleotide sequence: TGTGCCAGCAGCGCCCGGGACAGGGATGACTATGGCTACACCTTC.

The chain joins TRBV29-1 to TRBJ1-2; D not certain. V was clipped by 4 bases and J by 4 bases, with 16 bases between them. Per the germline V gene, CDR1 is SQVTM and CDR2 is ANQGSEA. The CDR3 runs 14 residues. Here the CDR3 reads CSVGDPAGIYGYTF. CDR3 nucleotide sequence: TGCAGCGTTGGTGATCCGGCAGGAATCTATGGCTACACCTTC.

This clonotype appeared many times. The chain has TRBV5-6 and TRBJ2-1; D gene unclear. This CDR3 is 12 amino acids long. Trimming took off 6 bases at V and 8 bases at J, with 12 bases between the two ends. Germline V gives CDR1 SGHDT, CDR2 YYEEEE. Here the CDR3 reads CASIAGGDEQFF. In DNA, the CDR3 is TGTGCCAGCATCGCAGGTGGGGATGAGCAGTTCTTC.

The V call is TRBV30, the J call TRBJ2-3, with a weak D call TRBD1 (6 bases). The germline CDR1 and CDR2 sequences are GTSNPN and SVGIG (reference sequence). The CDR3 covers 14 residues. Between the trimmed V and J ends, which lost 2 bases and 1 base, there was a span of 10 bases. DNA for the CDR3: TGTGCCTGGAGTCTGGACAGCCGCACAGATACGCAGTATTTT. Amino acids: CAWSLDSRTDTQYF.

This clonotype was seen many times. The V call is TRBV6-5, the J call TRBJ2-3; tentatively, D is TRBD1 (5 bases). Trimming removed 0 bases from V and 4 bases from J, with 8 bases in between. CDR3 length: 14 amino acids. The germline V gene encodes CDR1 MNHEY and CDR2 SVGAGI. The CDR3 here is CASSYSRVADTQYF. The CDR3 nucleotides read TGTGCCAGCAGTTACTCCAGGGTTGCAGATACGCAGTATTTT.

Worth noting for this clonotype: A read error may produce the germline difference seen at one junction end. The rearrangement links TRBV7-6 to TRBJ2-7; the D is unclear. There are 12 residues in the CDR3. Germline V gene lookup returns CDR1 SGHVS and CDR2 FNYEAQ. The CDR3 nucleotides read TGTGCCAGCGGCTTCAAGGTTGACGAGCAGTACTTC. This translates into CASGFKVDEQYF.

This clonotype was counted ten times or more. The chain recombines TRBV20-1 with TRBJ2-7; D perhaps matches TRBD2 (6 bases). V lost 3 bases to trimming and J lost 6 bases, with 18 bases between them. CDR1 DFQATT and CDR2 SNEGSKA come from the germline V gene (reference sequence). The length of the CDR3 is 14 residues. The CDR3 DNA is TGCAGTGCTAGCTCTCGCGGGGCCCCACTCGAGCAGTACTTC. Translated: CSASSRGAPLEQYF.

J is TRBJ2-7 and V is TRBV10-3; 8 bases are a match to TRBD1. The CDR3 has 12 amino acids. Trimming cost V 5 bases and J 4 bases; bases outside gene matches: 1. Germline CDR1 and CDR2: ENHRY and SYGVKD. The DNA for the CDR3 is TGTGCCATCAGTTGGACAGGGTACGAGCAGTACTTC. Translated, it gives CAISWTGYEQYF.

The chain recombines TRBV6-4 with TRBJ2-2, with 8 nucleotides matching TRBD2. From germline, CDR1 is MRHNA and CDR2 SNTAGT. The length of the CDR3 is 15 residues. V lost 0 bases and J lost 8; bases outside the gene matches: 5. Here the CDR3 reads CASSDSAGAKGELFF. The CDR3 DNA reads as TGTGCCAGCAGTGACTCAGCGGGAGCAAAAGGGGAGCTGTTTTTT.

This clonotype appeared once. CDR3 DNA: TGTGCCAGCAGCCAAGATGGGACCCGTACGGGGTCTGGAGCTTTCTTT. Its translation: CASSQDGTRTGSGAFF. J is TRBJ1-1 and V is TRBV3-1; D might be TRBD1 (5 bases). This CDR3 has 16 amino acids. Trimming took 0 bases from V and 10 from J, leaving 21 bases between them. CDR1 is LGHDT, CDR2 YNNKEL, per germline (reference sequence). Using reference TRBV3-1 and TRBJ1-1 for the parts outside the CDR3, the full variable domain is DTAVSQTPKYLVTQMGNDKSIKCEQNLGHDTMYWYKQDSKKFLKIMFSYNNKELIINETVPNRFSPKSPDKAHLNLHINSLELGDSAVYFCASSQDGTRTGSGAFFGQGTRLTVV.

This clonotype has at least ten counts. This chain uses TRBV6-1 with TRBJ1-6; D remains ambiguous. Trimming took off 3 bases at V and 7 bases at J, with 7 bases between the two ends. The CDR3 has 13 residues. Looked up from germline, CDR1 is MNHNS and CDR2 is SASEGT. The chain's CDR3 is CASSDFRNSPLHF. The CDR3 DNA reads as TGTGCCAGCAGTGACTTTAGGAATTCACCCCTCCACTTT.

The table lists this clonotype with many counts. The V and J genes are TRBV9 and TRBJ2-5; tentatively, D is TRBD2 (6 bases). This CDR3 is 15 amino acids long. Germline V gene sequence: CDR1 SGDLS, CDR2 YYNGEE. Trimming removed 3 bases from V and 0 bases from J, with 12 bases in between. The CDR3 sequence is CASSDGTLNQETQYF. The CDR3 DNA reads TGTGCCAGCAGCGACGGGACTCTAAACCAAGAGACCCAGTACTTC.

The chain combines TRBV4-1 with TRBJ2-7; 8 nucleotides line up with TRBD2. The trim removed 2 bases at V and 3 bases at J, leaving 6 bases unmatched. This CDR3 is 15 amino acids long. Germline lookup yields CDR1 MGHRA and CDR2 YSYEKL. CDR3 loop: CASSQIPGGDYEQYF. CDR3 nucleotide sequence: TGCGCCAGCAGCCAAATCCCGGGGGGGGACTACGAGCAGTACTTC.

This rearrangement joins TRBV7-2 to TRBJ2-7; 10 positions agree with TRBD2. Germline loops: CDR1 SGHTA, CDR2 FQGNSA. The CDR3 spans 15 residues. V shed 4 bases and J 5 bases; nucleotides not matched to a gene: 8. The CDR3 reads CASSSGLASTHEQYF. DNA for the CDR3: TGTGCCAGCAGCTCGGGACTAGCGAGTACCCACGAGCAGTACTTC.

J is TRBJ2-3 and V is TRBV13, with D possibly being TRBD2 (6 bases). Deletions cut 1 base from V and 4 bases from J, with 9 bases between. The CDR3 is made up of 14 amino acids. Germline V gives CDR1 PRHDT, CDR2 FYEKMQ (reference sequence). The CDR3, as DNA: TGTGCCAGCAGCTTAGCGGGGGATGCAGATACGCAGTATTTT. Translation: CASSLAGDADTQYF.

On this clonotype itself: A much larger clone differs from this one at a single base, so this may be a read error. The rearrangement joins TRBV9 to TRBJ2-7; TRBD1 matches at 7 bases. Trimming removed 7 bases from V and 6 bases from J; junction bases left unmatched: 10. CDR1 SGDLS and CDR2 YYNGEE come from the germline V gene. CDR3 length: 13 amino acids. The chain's CDR3 is CASRRGKGAEQYF. CDR3 nucleotide sequence: TGTGCCAGCCGCCGCGGAAAGGGGGCCGAGCAGTACTTC.

This clonotype has just a few counts. This rearrangement joins TRBV6-4 to TRBJ2-1; D unclear. V was trimmed by 0 bases and J by 0 bases, leaving 9 bases between them. This CDR3 has 16 residues. The germline V gene has CDR1 MRHNA and CDR2 SNTAGT. The CDR3 loop reads CASSDSSKNSYNEQFF. CDR3 nucleotide sequence: TGTGCCAGCAGTGACTCGTCCAAGAACTCCTACAATGAGCAGTTCTTC.

This clonotype was counted ten times or more. The V and J genes are TRBV15 and TRBJ2-1; D unresolved. Per germline, CDR1 LNHNV and CDR2 YYDKDF (reference sequence). Trimming removed 0 bases at V and 7 bases at J, with 7 bases between. The CDR3 is made up of 13 amino acids. CDR3 sequence (DNA): TGTGCCACCAGCAGAGATCGGCGGAATGAGCAGTTCTTC. It translates to CATSRDRRNEQFF.

The rearrangement links TRBV15 to TRBJ2-3, with 10 nucleotides matching TRBD2. Losses at the gene ends were 5 bases for V and 0 bases for J; bases not matched to a gene: 5. Germline assignment: CDR1 LNHNV and CDR2 YYDKDF (reference sequence). The CDR3 consists of 16 residues. CDR3 nucleotides: TGTGCCACCAGCGGGACTAGCGTCGCCAGCACAGATACGCAGTATTTT. Protein: CATSGTSVASTDTQYF.

The gene calls are TRBV6-1 and TRBJ1-4; D is ambiguous. Trimming stripped 5 bases from V and 8 bases from J, with 15 bases between. CDR3 length: 14 residues. Germline CDR1 is MNHNS and CDR2 is SASEGT. This CDR3 is CASSYSGSGEKLFF. CDR3 nucleotide sequence: TGTGCCAGCAGTTACTCGGGTTCTGGCGAAAAACTGTTTTTT.

The V and J genes are TRBV14 and TRBJ1-3, with 7 bases lining up with TRBD1. The J segment lost 0 bases and the V segment lost 0 bases, leaving 17 bases of the junction unmatched. Germline assignment: CDR1 SGHDN and CDR2 FVKESK. This CDR3 is built from 21 residues. CDR3 sequence: CASSQDLLRNRDSRSGNTIYF. The CDR3 DNA follows: TGTGCCAGCAGCCAAGATTTACTGCGGAACCGGGACAGCCGCTCTGGAAACACCATATATTTT.

This chain connects TRBV29-1 to TRBJ2-1; 7 bases fit TRBD1. Germline loops: CDR1 SQVTM, CDR2 ANQGSEA. CDR3 length equals 13 residues. V gave up 3 bases and J gave up 3 bases; unmatched junction bases: 2. The CDR3 here is CSVDGQVYNEQFF. CDR3 sequence (DNA): TGCAGCGTTGACGGACAGGTCTACAATGAGCAGTTCTTC.

In its sample, this clonotype was seen once. Without the conserved terminal phenylalanine or tryptophan, this CDR3 likely stems from a read error. V usage is TRBV7-2 and J usage is TRBJ2-6, with D perhaps TRBD1 (5 bases). Trimming took off 5 bases at V and 2 bases at J, with 13 bases between the two ends. This CDR3 region has 16 residues. CDR1 and CDR2 (germline): SGHTA, FQGNSA. DNA of the CDR3: TGTGCCAGCAGCACCACCAGGGTTACTGGGGCCAACGTCCTGACTCTC. Protein: CASSTTRVTGANVLTL.

The chain joins TRBV24-1 to TRBJ2-5; possibly TRBD1 or TRBD2 for D (5 bases each). In germline, CDR1 is KGHDR, CDR2 SFDVKD. The CDR3 length is 13 residues. V shed 6 bases and J shed 1 base, with 8 bases lying between them. In DNA form, the CDR3 reads TGTGCCACCAGTCGGGGCTTCCAAGAGACCCAGTACTTC. Its protein product is CATSRGFQETQYF.

There are a few counts of this clonotype. The rearrangement uses TRBV27 and TRBJ1-1; D gene uncertain. The CDR3 runs 12 residues. Germline V gene sequence: CDR1 MNHEY, CDR2 SMNVEV (reference sequence). V gave up 6 bases and J gave up 1 base, with 6 bases separating them. The CDR3 bases are TGTGCCAGCAGGAAACAGAACACTGAAGCTTTCTTT. The encoded protein is CASRKQNTEAFF.